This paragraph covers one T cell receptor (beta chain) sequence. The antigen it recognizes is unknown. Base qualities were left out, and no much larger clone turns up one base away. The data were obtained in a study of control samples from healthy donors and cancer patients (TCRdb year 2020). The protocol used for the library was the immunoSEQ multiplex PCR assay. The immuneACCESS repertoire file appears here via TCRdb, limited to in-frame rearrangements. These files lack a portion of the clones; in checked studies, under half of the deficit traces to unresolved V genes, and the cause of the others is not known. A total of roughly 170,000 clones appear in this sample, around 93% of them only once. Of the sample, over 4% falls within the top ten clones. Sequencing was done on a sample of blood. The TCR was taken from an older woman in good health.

The CDR3 is CASRLCSAGGDEKLFF. The sequence in DNA is TGTGCAAGTCGCTTATGCTCCGCGGGGGGGGATGAAAAACTGTTTTTT. The chain links TRBV12-2 with TRBJ1-4. TRBV12-2 is an annotated pseudogene. Spanning cysteine to phenylalanine, the CDR3 consists of 16 amino acids. Just CDR3 DNA is preserved here, 48 bases in frame from base 1.